The 31 T cell receptor beta chains presented below share a single source sample, sequenced in a study of T-cell memory formation after mild COVID-19. One entry per CDR3 protein results from TCRdb running MiXCR on the 5' RACE reads. The sample holds about 390,000 distinct CDR3 sequences; more than 15% are singletons and the top ten take roughly 21%. Sequenced: PBMCs or a T cell subset sorted from them (not recorded which). Receptors were obtained from a man aged 18 to 29 who had mild COVID-19 (a few samples of this study predate the infection). Cell type and time point are not known.

This sequence joins TRBV28 and TRBJ2-1; 7 bases align to TRBD2. V shed 4 bases and J 1 base; nucleotides not matched to a gene: 1. This CDR3 has 14 amino acids. In germline, CDR1 is MDHEN, CDR2 SYDVKM. The CDR3 DNA sequence: TGTGCCAGCAGTTGGGGGGGATCCTACAATGAGCAGTTCTTC. Residues: CASSWGGSYNEQFF.

V is TRBV6-5 and J is TRBJ1-4, with no clear D. This CDR3 contains 16 residues. The germline gives CDR1 MNHEY, CDR2 SVGAGI. Trimming removed 2 bases from V and 4 bases from J, with 14 bases in between. For the CDR3, the DNA is TGTGCCAGCAGTTACCGCCGTTCAGGTGATAATGAAAAACTGTTTTTT. As protein: CASSYRRSGDNEKLFF.

This chain joins TRBV6-6 and TRBJ2-1, with TRBD2 as a possible D gene (6 bases). This CDR3 has 14 residues. Germline assignment: CDR1 MNHNY and CDR2 SVGAGI (reference sequence). V lost 2 bases and J 4 bases, leaving 9 bases between the germline ends. CDR3 sequence (DNA): TGTGCCAGCAGTTACGGGGGGACGTACAATGAGCAGTTCTTC. This sequence encodes CASSYGGTYNEQFF.

V usage is TRBV18 and J usage is TRBJ2-5; D uncertain. The CDR3 covers 14 residues. Trimming cost V 6 bases and J 2 bases, with 13 bases left between them. The germline CDR1 and CDR2 sequences are KGHSH and LQKENI. CDR3: CASSQARAQETQYF. For the CDR3, the DNA is TGTGCCAGCTCCCAGGCCCGGGCTCAAGAGACCCAGTACTTC.

Only a few counts were recorded for this clonotype. The rearrangement uses TRBV6-6 and TRBJ1-6; D gene ambiguous. CDR1 is MNHNY, CDR2 SVGAGI, per germline (reference sequence). There are 12 residues in the CDR3. V was clipped by 5 bases and J by 10 bases, with 9 bases between them. In DNA form, the CDR3 reads TGTGCCAGCAGTCAAATGCTGTCACCCCTCCACTTT. It yields the protein CASSQMLSPLHF.

The rearrangement uses TRBV7-3 and TRBJ1-5; TRBD1 matches 8 bases. The CDR3 consists of 16 residues. Germline V gene sequence: CDR1 SGHTA, CDR2 FQGTGA. V lost 7 bases, J lost 5 bases, and 13 bases stayed unmatched. CDR3 residues: CASIPPSRGLDQPQHF. DNA for the CDR3: TGTGCCAGCATCCCACCCAGCAGGGGGCTTGATCAGCCCCAGCATTTT.

This clonotype has just a few counts. The V call is TRBV7-2, the J call TRBJ2-5; 8 bases are a match to TRBD2. The germline gives CDR1 SGHTA, CDR2 FQGNSA. The ends lost 4 bases at V and 0 bases at J; junction bases unmatched: 1. The CDR3 length is 14 residues. Here the CDR3 reads CASSSTSDQETQYF. CDR3 bases: TGTGCCAGCAGCTCGACTAGCGACCAAGAGACCCAGTACTTC.

The V call is TRBV5-1, the J call TRBJ2-1, with 7 bases identical to TRBD2. The V and J ends lost 0 bases and 0 bases, in that order; junction bases with no gene match: 6. The CDR3 consists of 17 residues. Germline assignment: CDR1 SGHRS and CDR2 YFSETQ. This CDR3 is CASSLGAGPSSYNEQFF. The CDR3 bases are TGCGCCAGCAGCTTGGGAGCGGGGCCGAGCTCCTACAATGAGCAGTTCTTC.

This chain links TRBV14 with TRBJ2-7; maybe TRBD2 (5 bases). In germline, CDR1 is SGHDN, CDR2 FVKESK. The CDR3 consists of 17 residues. V dropped 4 bases and J dropped 3 bases, with 22 bases sitting between them. CDR3 residues: CASSPTPRGLWGYEQYF. CDR3 nucleotides: TGTGCCAGCAGCCCCACTCCCCGAGGGTTATGGGGCTACGAGCAGTACTTC.

Written as DNA, the CDR3 is TGTGCCAGCAGTCGCACAGGGGAAGGTAGCGGAAATCAGTATTTT. This codes for CASSRTGEGSGNQYF. V usage is TRBV12-3 or TRBV12-4 and J usage is TRBJ2-3; D is possibly TRBD1 (7 bases). The CDR3 loop spans 15 amino acids. The germline V and J ends were trimmed by 5 bases and 12 bases, with 24 bases remaining between them.

This clonotype was detected many times. The rearrangement uses TRBV20-1 and TRBJ2-3; TRBD2 matches at 9 bases. J lost 1 base, V lost 0 bases, and 2 bases had no gene match. Per the germline V gene, CDR1 is DFQATT and CDR2 is SNEGSKA (reference sequence). The CDR3 is 15 residues long. As DNA, the CDR3 is TGCAGTGCTAGAGACCGGACTAGCGGCACAGATACGCAGTATTTT. Amino acids: CSARDRTSGTDTQYF.

The chain carries TRBV20-1 and TRBJ1-2, with TRBD1 matching 10 bases. The length of the CDR3 is 15 residues. Germline CDR1 and CDR2: DFQATT and SNEGSKA (reference sequence). V was clipped by 0 bases and J by 7 bases; unmatched bases: 8. In DNA form, the CDR3 reads TGCAGTGCTAGAGATCCCGGACAGGGGGTTACTGGCTACACCTTC. Amino acids: CSARDPGQGVTGYTF.

This chain links TRBV7-9 with TRBJ2-3; D not resolved. V was pared by 4 bases and J by 0 bases, with 11 bases between. In germline, CDR1 is SEHNR, CDR2 FQNEAQ (reference sequence). The CDR3 extends over 15 amino acids. DNA for the CDR3: TGTGCCAGCAGCTCCGGCGGAGCTAGCACAGATACGCAGTATTTT. It is translated as CASSSGGASTDTQYF.

This clonotype was recorded at least ten times. The chain recombines TRBV11-2 with TRBJ1-2, with D possibly matching TRBD1 (6 bases). The CDR3 is 13 residues long. Germline-derived CDR1 and CDR2 are SGHAT and FQNNGV. Trimming left V 4 bases short and J 7 bases short, with 13 bases between. The DNA for the CDR3 is TGTGCCAGCAGCTCCGGAACAGGGTCTGGCTACACCTTC. Its translation: CASSSGTGSGYTF.

This clonotype occurred a few times. V and J are TRBV5-1 and TRBJ2-7; 8 bases align to TRBD1. Trimming cost V 1 base and J 5 bases; bases outside gene matches: 2. Germline V gives CDR1 SGHRS, CDR2 YFSETQ. This CDR3 has 13 residues. The CDR3 coding sequence is TGCGCCAGCAGCTTGCAGGGGGCGGACGAGCAGTACTTC. This translates into CASSLQGADEQYF.

The chain uses TRBV27 and TRBJ1-2; a possible D gene is TRBD1 (6 bases). The V gene lost 8 bases and the J gene lost 7 bases, with 17 bases spanning the gap. CDR1 MNHEY and CDR2 SMNVEV come from the germline V gene (reference sequence). CDR3 size: 13 residues. The CDR3 DNA follows: TGTGCCAGCGGGCCAGGGGCGAATCTTGGCTACACCTTC. Amino acid sequence: CASGPGANLGYTF.

The CDR3 bases are TGTGCCAGCAGCTTTCGGGGGGCTCTGTACAATGAGCAGTTCTTC. It specifies CASSFRGALYNEQFF. V and J are TRBV7-2 and TRBJ2-1; perhaps TRBD2 as D (7 bases). This CDR3 has 15 residues. Germline CDR1 SGHTA, CDR2 FQGNSA. V was clipped by 3 bases and J by 4 bases, with 13 bases between them.

Many counts were recorded for this clonotype. The rearrangement links TRBV7-2 to TRBJ2-3; tentatively, D is TRBD1 (6 bases). Between the trimmed V and J ends, which lost 6 bases and 3 bases, there was a span of 10 bases. Germline CDR1 is SGHTA and CDR2 is FQGNSA. This CDR3 contains 13 residues. CDR3 sequence (DNA): TGTGCCAGCAGTGGTGGACAGACAGATACGCAGTATTTT. It specifies CASSGGQTDTQYF.

The chain employs TRBV11-2 and TRBJ1-2, with a tentative D call TRBD1 (6 bases). The CDR3 has 13 amino acids. The V end lost 0 bases, the J end lost 14 bases, and 16 bases lay between the germline ends. Germline V gene lookup returns CDR1 SGHAT and CDR2 FQNNGV. CDR3 amino acids: CASSLEGGRGKTF. The CDR3 DNA reads TGTGCCAGCAGCTTAGAGGGGGGGCGAGGGAAGACCTTC.

The chain joins TRBV24-1 to TRBJ1-5; no firm D call. The CDR3 loop spans 15 amino acids. Germline V gene sequence: CDR1 KGHDR, CDR2 SFDVKD. With 3 bases removed from V and 7 bases from J, the gap between germline ends came to 15 bases. The CDR3 is CATSDPGEPGQPQHF. DNA for the CDR3: TGTGCCACCAGTGATCCCGGAGAGCCGGGGCAGCCCCAGCATTTT.

This clonotype turned up a few times. The chain is built from TRBV2 and TRBJ1-5; perhaps TRBD1 as D (6 bases). Germline V CDR1 and CDR2: SNHLY, FYNNEI. V was pared by 11 bases and J by 1 base, with 12 bases between. The CDR3 consists of 13 residues. The CDR3 bases are TGTGCCGGGGCAGGGGAGAGCAATCAGCCCCAGCATTTT. Its translation: CAGAGESNQPQHF.

The CDR3 nucleotides are TGTGCCAGCAGCTGCCGGGACAGGCCCTCCTACGAGCAGTACGTC. It encodes CASSCRDRPSYEQYV. The chain couples TRBV14 to TRBJ2-7; 8 bases map to TRBD1. Trimming cost V 5 bases and J 0 bases; bases outside gene matches: 6. CDR1 is SGHDN, CDR2 FVKESK, per germline. This CDR3 is built from 15 residues.

This clonotype appeared many times. V usage is TRBV5-6 and J usage is TRBJ2-3, with no clear D. Germline-derived CDR1 and CDR2 are SGHDT and YYEEEE. The CDR3 has 11 residues. Trimming left V 2 bases short and J 6 bases short, with 4 bases between. The CDR3 DNA sequence: TGTGCCAGCAGCTTCGCGGATACGCAGTATTTT. Encoded protein: CASSFADTQYF.

The V and J genes are TRBV12-3 or TRBV12-4 and TRBJ2-3; 8 bases agree with TRBD1. This CDR3 region has 13 residues. Unmatched junction bases numbered 1, after V lost 5 bases and J lost 3 bases. The CDR3, as DNA: TGTGCCAGCAGTGACAGGGGAACAGATACGCAGTATTTT. Residues: CASSDRGTDTQYF.

The chain joins TRBV20-1 to TRBJ2-7; possibly TRBD2 for D (7 bases). The germline V and J ends were trimmed by 5 bases and 0 bases, with 17 bases remaining between them. The germline gives CDR1 DFQATT, CDR2 SNEGSKA (reference sequence). The CDR3 length is 15 residues. CDR3 in amino acids: CSAEPTGGRSYEQYF. The CDR3 DNA follows: TGCAGTGCTGAGCCTACGGGGGGCCGCTCCTACGAGCAGTACTTC.

There are a few counts of this clonotype. The chain uses TRBV12-3 or TRBV12-4 and TRBJ2-4; tentatively, D is TRBD1 or TRBD2 (5 bases each). V was cut by 2 bases and J by 8 bases, with 10 bases left in between. This CDR3 comprises 13 residues. This chain's CDR3 is CASSLPGRDIQYF. The DNA of the CDR3 is TGTGCCAGCAGTTTACCGGGACGGGACATTCAGTACTTC.

This clonotype has just one count. This rearrangement joins TRBV7-2 to TRBJ2-5; D is perhaps TRBD2 (7 bases). CDR1 SGHTA and CDR2 FQGNSA come from the germline V gene. The CDR3 spans 16 residues. Trimming stripped 5 bases from V and 5 bases from J, with 21 bases between. CDR3 sequence (DNA): TGTGCCAGCAGCCCCCCTGGGGGGGGGGGCCCGGAGACCCAGTACTTC. This translates into CASSPPGGGGPETQYF.

The chain combines TRBV21-1 with TRBJ2-1; the listed D gene, TRBD1, was not tested against the DNA. TRBV21-1 is a known pseudogene. This CDR3 region has 15 residues. CDR3 DNA: TGTGCCAGCAGCACCAAGGACAGGGCGGCTGATGAGCAGTTCTTC. Translated, it gives CASSTKDRAADEQFF.

The chain combines TRBV5-1 with TRBJ2-4; D is ambiguous. The V end was cut by 8 bases, the J end by 6 bases, with 12 bases between. Germline V CDR1 and CDR2: SGHRS, YFSETQ. The CDR3 spans 12 residues. The CDR3 DNA sequence: TGCGCCAGTTCTGTTATAGGAAACATTCAGTACTTC. Translating gives CASSVIGNIQYF.

The chain couples TRBV24-1 to TRBJ2-3, with 7 bases that match TRBD2. Trimming took 4 bases from V and 1 from J; bases not matched to a gene: 10. The CDR3 consists of 17 residues. CDR1 is KGHDR, CDR2 SFDVKD, per germline. The CDR3 region has the DNA TGTGCCACCAGTGACCGACCTCTGAGCGGGGGCACAGATACGCAGTATTTT. Translating it yields CATSDRPLSGGTDTQYF.

The chain carries TRBV6-2 or TRBV6-3 and TRBJ1-1; D is undetermined. Between the trimmed V and J ends, which lost 1 base and 5 bases, there was a span of 5 bases. In germline, CDR1 is MNHEY, CDR2 SVGEGT. The CDR3 has 12 residues. The CDR3: CASSYWKTEAFF. In DNA, the CDR3 is TGTGCCAGCAGTTACTGGAAGACTGAAGCTTTCTTT.